The clone carrying this T cell receptor (beta chain) was detected a few times. This entry is derived from a study of T cell repertoires in cytomegalovirus infection. Study summary: CMV infection plus the matching HLA type was flagged by public TCR beta signatures.

In germline, CDR1 is MDHEN, CDR2 SYDVKM. The V end lost 2 bases, the J end lost 5 bases, and 14 bases lay between the germline ends. CDR3 size: 15 residues. TCRdb processed the reads anew with MiXCR; each CDR3 protein has one entry. The profile shows about 440,000 distinct CDR3 sequences, about 33% of them singletons. The chain combines TRBV28 with TRBJ2-3; weak D call: TRBD2 (6 bases). Input material: PBMCs. The sequence came from a human donor in good health (CMV status not recorded). Some clones in this sample may be carry-over from other donors' samples. Written as DNA, the CDR3 is TGTGCCAGCAGTTTAGCGGGGAAGGGTGAAGATACGCAGTATTTT. It specifies CASSLAGKGEDTQYF.